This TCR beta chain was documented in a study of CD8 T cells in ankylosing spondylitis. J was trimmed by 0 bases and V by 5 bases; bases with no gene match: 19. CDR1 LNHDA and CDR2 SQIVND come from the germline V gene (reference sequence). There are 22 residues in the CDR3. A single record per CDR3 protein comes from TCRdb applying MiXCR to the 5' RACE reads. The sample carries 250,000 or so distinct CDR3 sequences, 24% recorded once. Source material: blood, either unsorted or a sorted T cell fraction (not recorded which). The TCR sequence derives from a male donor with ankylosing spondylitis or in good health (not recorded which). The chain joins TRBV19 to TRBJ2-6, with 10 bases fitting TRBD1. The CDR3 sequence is CASSPPLRPGQGIISGANVLTF. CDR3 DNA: TGTGCCAGTAGTCCGCCCCTCCGGCCGGGACAGGGGATCATCTCTGGGGCCAACGTCCTGACTTTC.